The sequence of this T cell receptor (beta chain) was determined in a study of blood T cell repertoires in COVID-19. As for the study in general: The study drew acute and convalescent COVID-19 samples from the United States, Italy and Spain. PBMCs, B-cell-depleted T cells, or T cells provided the cDNA or gDNA that made up the material.

In the original processing: Reference gene primer amplification gave estimated nucleated cell counts. Some clones are missing from TCRdb's copy, which holds only in-frame ones; the method was immunoSEQ multiplex PCR. Clone size and the V and J calls come from that table; the DNA yielded D and trimming. The table records hundreds of thousands of clones, 70% to 90% of them present only once. V lost 5 bases to trimming and J lost 8 bases; unmatched junction nucleotides: 4. The CDR3 is 12 amino acids. Per germline, CDR1 MNHEY and CDR2 SVGEGT. The receptor's source is a man aged 18 to 35 with active or convalescent COVID-19. This sequence joins TRBV6-2 or TRBV6-3 and TRBJ1-1; 8 bases line up with TRBD1. Material: peripheral blood. CDR3 bases: TGTGCCAGCAGTCTCCGGGACAGGGAAGCTTTCTTT. Translated, it gives CASSLRDREAFF.